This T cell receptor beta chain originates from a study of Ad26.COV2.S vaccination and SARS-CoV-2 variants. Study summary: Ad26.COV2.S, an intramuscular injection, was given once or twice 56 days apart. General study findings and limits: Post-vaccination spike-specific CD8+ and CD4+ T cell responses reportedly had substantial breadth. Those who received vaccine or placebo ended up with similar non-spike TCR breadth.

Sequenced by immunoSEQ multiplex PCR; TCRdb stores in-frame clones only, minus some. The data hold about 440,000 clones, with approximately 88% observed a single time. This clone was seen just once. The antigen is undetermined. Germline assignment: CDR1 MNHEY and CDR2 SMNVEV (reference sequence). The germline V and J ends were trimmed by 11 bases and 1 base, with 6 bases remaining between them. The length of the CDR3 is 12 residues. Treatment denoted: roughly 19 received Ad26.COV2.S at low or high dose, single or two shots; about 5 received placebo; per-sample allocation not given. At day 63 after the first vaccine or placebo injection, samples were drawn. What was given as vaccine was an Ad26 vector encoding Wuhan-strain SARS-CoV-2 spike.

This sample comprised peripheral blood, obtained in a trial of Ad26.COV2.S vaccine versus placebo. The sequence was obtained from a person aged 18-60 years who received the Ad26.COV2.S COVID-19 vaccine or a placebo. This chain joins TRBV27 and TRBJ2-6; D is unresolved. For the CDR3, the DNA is TGTGCCTGCTGTTCTGGGGCCAACGTCCTGACTTTC. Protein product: CACCSGANVLTF.